The 6 T cell receptor beta chains in this list originate from one sample, sequenced in a study of blood T cell repertoires in COVID-19. Sequenced by immunoSEQ multiplex PCR; TCRdb stores in-frame clones only, minus some. The sample shows about 150,000 clones, over 65% of them seen only once. The source material was peripheral blood. Source of these receptors: an elderly man with acute or convalescent COVID-19.

This sequence joins TRBV2 and TRBJ1-1; D is perhaps TRBD1 (5 bases). The CDR3 is 13 residues long. The germline V gene encodes CDR1 SNHLY and CDR2 FYNNEI. V lost 4 bases and J 1 base, leaving 7 bases between the germline ends. CDR3 sequence (DNA): TGTGCCAGCAGTGGACAGCCGAACACTGAAGCTTTCTTT. Protein: CASSGQPNTEAFF.

The chain couples TRBV5-6 to TRBJ1-2; no reliable D call. The germline gives CDR1 SGHDT, CDR2 YYEEEE. V lost 0 bases and J 5 bases, leaving 8 bases between the germline ends. The CDR3 sequence is 13 residues long. In nucleotides, the CDR3 is TGTGCCAGCAGCTTGGCCCGGGGTTATGGCTACACCTTC. Translated, it gives CASSLARGYGYTF.

This rearrangement joins TRBV9 to TRBJ1-1; tentatively, D is TRBD1 (5 bases). There are 16 residues in the CDR3. Trimming took 0 bases from V and 5 from J, leaving 17 bases between them. Germline lookup yields CDR1 SGDLS and CDR2 YYNGEE. The CDR3 nucleotides read TGTGCCAGCAGCGTAGGATGGGCCGGCCCAGGGACTGAAGCTTTCTTT. It is translated as CASSVGWAGPGTEAFF.

V and J are TRBV24-1 and TRBJ1-5; 7 bases are shared with TRBD1. The CDR3 consists of 14 residues. The V gene's germline CDR1 is KGHDR and CDR2 SFDVKD. The trim removed 5 bases at V and 5 bases at J, leaving 5 bases unmatched. The CDR3 DNA follows: TGTGCCACCAGTGGGACAGGCGGATATCAGCCCCAGCATTTT. Protein sequence: CATSGTGGYQPQHF.

This sequence joins TRBV4-2 and TRBJ1-5; D might be TRBD1 (6 bases). The ends were cut back, 1 base at V and 0 bases at J, with 19 bases in the middle. Germline assignment: CDR1 LGHNA and CDR2 YNFKEQ. The length of the CDR3 is 19 residues. CDR3 DNA: TGTGCCAGCAGCCAAGTTGGGGGGGCCCTTTTCTATAGCAATCAGCCCCAGCATTTT. Translation gives CASSQVGGALFYSNQPQHF.

The V gene is TRBV5-6, the J gene TRBJ2-7; D is unresolved. This CDR3 contains 11 residues. Germline values: CDR1 SGHDT, CDR2 YYEEEE. Between the trimmed V and J ends, which lost 2 bases and 5 bases, there was a span of 5 bases. The chain's CDR3 is CASSFGNEQYF. In DNA, the CDR3 is TGTGCCAGCAGCTTTGGCAACGAGCAGTACTTC.